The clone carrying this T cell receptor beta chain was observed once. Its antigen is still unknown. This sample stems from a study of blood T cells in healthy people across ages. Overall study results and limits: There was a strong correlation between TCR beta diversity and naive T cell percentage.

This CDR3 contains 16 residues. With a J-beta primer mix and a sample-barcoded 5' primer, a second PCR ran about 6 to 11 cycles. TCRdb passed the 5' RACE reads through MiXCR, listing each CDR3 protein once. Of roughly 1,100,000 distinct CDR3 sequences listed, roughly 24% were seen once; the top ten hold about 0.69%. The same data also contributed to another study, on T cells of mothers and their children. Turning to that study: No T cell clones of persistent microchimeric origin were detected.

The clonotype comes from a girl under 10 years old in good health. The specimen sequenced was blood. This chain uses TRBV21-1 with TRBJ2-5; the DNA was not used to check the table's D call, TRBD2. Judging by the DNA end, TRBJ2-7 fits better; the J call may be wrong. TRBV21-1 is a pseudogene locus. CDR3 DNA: TGTGCCAGCACCAAAGCCCCTTGTTCTGAGGGCTACGAGCAGTACTTC. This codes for CASTKAPCSEGYEQYF.